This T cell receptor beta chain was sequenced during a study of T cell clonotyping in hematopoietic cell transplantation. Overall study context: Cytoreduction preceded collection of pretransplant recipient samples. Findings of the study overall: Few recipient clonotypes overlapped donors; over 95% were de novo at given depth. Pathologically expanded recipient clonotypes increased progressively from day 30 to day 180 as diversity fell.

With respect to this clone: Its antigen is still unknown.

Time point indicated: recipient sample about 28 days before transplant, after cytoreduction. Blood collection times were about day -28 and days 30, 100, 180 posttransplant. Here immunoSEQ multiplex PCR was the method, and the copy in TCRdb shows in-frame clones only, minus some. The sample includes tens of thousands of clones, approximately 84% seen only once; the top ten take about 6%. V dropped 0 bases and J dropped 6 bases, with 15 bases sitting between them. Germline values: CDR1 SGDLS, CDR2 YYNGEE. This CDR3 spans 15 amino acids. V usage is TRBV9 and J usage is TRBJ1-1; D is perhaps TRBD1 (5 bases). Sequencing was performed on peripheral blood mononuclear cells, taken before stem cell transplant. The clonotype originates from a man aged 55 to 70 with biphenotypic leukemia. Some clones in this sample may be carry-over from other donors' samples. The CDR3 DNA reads TGTGCCAGCAGCGTAGCGGGGGGGGGATCTCCTGAAGCTTTCTTT. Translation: CASSVAGGGSPEAFF.